Following are 2 T cell receptor beta chains from one sample sequenced in a study of CD4 and CD8 cells across lung adenocarcinoma regions (dated by TCRdb to 2017 to 2018). Receptor libraries were prepared by PCR. The sequencer was a HiSeq X Ten. TCRdb reran the public reads through fastp at Q25 and MiXCR, keeping productive beta chains. Rows with one shared CDR3 protein collapse into an entry with the most common genes and DNA. The sample yields some 18,000 distinct CDR3 sequences; 45% to 50% were counted once. The ten largest clones add up to 30% to 40% of the sample. Sequenced: CD8+ T cells from the margin of a lung tumor. What this sample's cell subset or site label stands for: tumor margin region. The receptors shown here come from a male donor with lung adenocarcinoma. The CD4 and CD8 labels of this study may be unreliable.

The chain employs TRBV4-1 and TRBJ1-6; 10 bases match TRBD1. CDR1 is MGHRA, CDR2 YSYEKL, per germline. After removal of 4 bases from V and 9 bases from J, the junction contained 3 bases not matched to a gene. This CDR3 comprises 14 residues. The DNA of the CDR3 is TGCGCCAGCAGCCCGGACAGGGGGGTTTCACCCCTCCACTTT. It yields the protein CASSPDRGVSPLHF.

Many counts were recorded for this clonotype. The CDR3 here is CASRRGLAGSDTQYF. Written as DNA, the CDR3 is TGTGCCAGCAGACGAGGACTAGCGGGATCAGATACGCAGTATTTT. The chain carries TRBV27 and TRBJ2-3, with TRBD2 identical over 12 bases. CDR3 length equals 15 residues. V lost 6 bases and J lost 4; bases outside the gene matches: 5. In germline, CDR1 is MNHEY, CDR2 SMNVEV (reference sequence).